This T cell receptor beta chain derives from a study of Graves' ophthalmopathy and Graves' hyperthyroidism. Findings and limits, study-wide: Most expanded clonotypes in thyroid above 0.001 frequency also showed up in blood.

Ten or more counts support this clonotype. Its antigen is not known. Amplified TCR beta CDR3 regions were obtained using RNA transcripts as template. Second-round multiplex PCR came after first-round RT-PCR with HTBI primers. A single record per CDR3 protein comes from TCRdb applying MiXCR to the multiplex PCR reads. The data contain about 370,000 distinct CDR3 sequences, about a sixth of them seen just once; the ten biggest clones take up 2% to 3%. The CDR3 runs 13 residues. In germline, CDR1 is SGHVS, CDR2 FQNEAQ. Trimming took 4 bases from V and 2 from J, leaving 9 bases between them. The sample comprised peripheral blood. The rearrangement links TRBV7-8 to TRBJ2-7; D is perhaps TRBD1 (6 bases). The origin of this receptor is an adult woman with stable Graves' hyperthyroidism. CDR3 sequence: CASSYGTPYEQYF. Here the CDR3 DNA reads TGTGCCAGCAGCTACGGGACACCCTACGAGCAGTACTTC.